The rows below give T cell receptor beta chains drawn from one sample of a study of cytomegalovirus exposure and HLA in healthy donors. The repertoire was sequenced with immunoSEQ multiplex PCR; TCRdb's copy has only in-frame clones and lacks some. The table for this sample gives 70,000 or so clones. The sample was PBMCs. These receptor sequences come from a boy younger than 18 in good health and CMV-seronegative. Both conserved end residues are part of each CDR3. D genes are given only for firm matches.

V	D	J	DNA	CDR3
TRBV2	-	TRBJ1-2	TGTGCCAGCACCGCGGGGCCATACTATGGCTACACCTTC	CASTAGPYYGYTF
TRBV13	TRBD2	TRBJ2-7	TGTGCCAGCAGCGGCGGGACTAGCGGCTCCTACGAGCAGTACTTC	CASSGGTSGSYEQYF
TRBV13	-	TRBJ2-2	TGTGCCAGCAGCCAGGGAGGACGCGGGGAGCTGTTTTTT	CASSQGGRGELFF
TRBV7-2	-	TRBJ1-4	TGTGCCAGCAGACTAGGGCCTTCAACTAATGAAAAACTGTTTTTT	CASRLGPSTNEKLFF
TRBV27	-	TRBJ2-5	TGTGCCAGCAGTTTATATAGCCTCTCCCAAGAGACCCAGTACTTC	CASSLYSLSQETQYF
TRBV19	TRBD1	TRBJ2-6	TGTGCCAGTAGTATCTCCCCGTCAGGGGGTAGGTCTGGGGCCAACGTCCTGACTTTC	CASSISPSGGRSGANVLTF
TRBV5-1	TRBD1	TRBJ2-6	TGCGCCAGCAGCTGCAGGACAGGTTGGTCCCCTGGGGCCAACGTCCTGACTTTC	CASSCRTGWSPGANVLTF
TRBV9	-	TRBJ1-3	TGTGCCAGCAGCGTAGCTGGCAGGGGATCCGGAAACACCATATATTTT	CASSVAGRGSGNTIYF
TRBV12-5	-	TRBJ1-2	TGTGCTAGTGGTTTGGCACAAAACAGGGTTACCAACTATGGCTACACCTTC	CASGLAQNRVTNYGYTF
TRBV6-1	-	TRBJ2-7	TGTGCCAGCAGTGAAAGCAGGGATGGCGAGCAGTACTTC	CASSESRDGEQYF
TRBV5-8	TRBD1	TRBJ2-1	TGTGCCAGCAGCGCGACAGGGGAAGCCTACAATGAGCAGTTCTTC	CASSATGEAYNEQFF
TRBV11-1	TRBD1	TRBJ1-1	TGTGCCAGCAGCTTGGCGACAGGGGGCACTGAAGCTTTCTTT	CASSLATGGTEAFF
TRBV15	TRBD1	TRBJ1-3	TGTGCCACCAGCAGAGATTGGGCAGGGGGAGGAAACACCATATATTTT	CATSRDWAGGGNTIYF
TRBV30	-	TRBJ1-1	TGTGCCTGGAACCCGGGGGGCGGAATGTCACAAGCTTTCTTT	CAWNPGGGMSQAFF
TRBV5-1	-	TRBJ2-3	TGCGCCAGCACGGCTAGCTCGGCAAGCGATACGCAGTATTTT	CASTASSASDTQYF
TRBV6-5	TRBD1	TRBJ1-1	TGTGCCAGCAGTTACAATCAGGGGGATACTGAAGCTTTCTTT	CASSYNQGDTEAFF
TRBV30	TRBD1	TRBJ2-7	TGTGCCTGGAGTGAACAGGGGGCCTACGAGCAGTACTTC	CAWSEQGAYEQYF
TRBV30	TRBD2	TRBJ2-1	TGTGCCTGGGACTACGGACTAGCGGGGGGTTCTGAGCAGTTCTTC	CAWDYGLAGGSEQFF
TRBV7-9	TRBD2	TRBJ2-7	TGTGCCAGCGATAGCGGGAGCTACGAGCAGTACTTC	CASDSGSYEQYF
TRBV7-9	TRBD1	TRBJ1-5	TGTGCCAGCAGCCCGGGACAGACGGTGGGTCAGCCCCAGCATTTT	CASSPGQTVGQPQHF
TRBV7-2	-	TRBJ1-5	TGTGCCAGCAGCCCTGTGGCCCTTCAGCCCCAGCATTTT	CASSPVALQPQHF
TRBV9	TRBD2	TRBJ2-3	TGTGCCAGCAGCGTAGCGTCCGGGCCTAGCGGGGGAAATGCCGATACGCAGTATTTT	CASSVASGPSGGNADTQYF
TRBV5-6	-	TRBJ1-1	TGTGCCAGCAGCTTGGAGGCAGGCCTTAACACTGAAGCTTTCTTT	CASSLEAGLNTEAFF